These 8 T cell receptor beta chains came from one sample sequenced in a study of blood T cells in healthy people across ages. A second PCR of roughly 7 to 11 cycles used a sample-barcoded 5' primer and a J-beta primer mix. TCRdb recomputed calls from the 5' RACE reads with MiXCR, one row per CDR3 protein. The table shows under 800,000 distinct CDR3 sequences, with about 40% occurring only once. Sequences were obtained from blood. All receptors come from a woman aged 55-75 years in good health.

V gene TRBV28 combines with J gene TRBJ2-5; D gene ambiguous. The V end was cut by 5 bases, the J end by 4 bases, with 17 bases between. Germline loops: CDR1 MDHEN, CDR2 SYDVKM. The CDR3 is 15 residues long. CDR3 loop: CASSPLDNSGETQYF. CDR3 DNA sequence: TGTGCCAGCAGTCCCCTCGACAATTCCGGAGAGACCCAGTACTTC. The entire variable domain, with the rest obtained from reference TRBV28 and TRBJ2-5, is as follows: DVKVTQSSRYLVKRTGEKVFLECVQDMDHENMFWYRQDPGLGLRLIYFSYDVKMKEKGDIPEGYSVSREKKERFSLILESASTNQTSMYLCASSPLDNSGETQYFGPGTRLLVL.

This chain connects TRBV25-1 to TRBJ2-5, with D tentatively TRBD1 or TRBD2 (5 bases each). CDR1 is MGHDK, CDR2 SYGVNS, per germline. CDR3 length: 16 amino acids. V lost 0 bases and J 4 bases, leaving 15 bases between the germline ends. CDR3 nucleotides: TGTGCCAGCAGTGAATACAACGGGGCGCAAGGAGAGACCCAGTACTTC. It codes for CASSEYNGAQGETQYF.

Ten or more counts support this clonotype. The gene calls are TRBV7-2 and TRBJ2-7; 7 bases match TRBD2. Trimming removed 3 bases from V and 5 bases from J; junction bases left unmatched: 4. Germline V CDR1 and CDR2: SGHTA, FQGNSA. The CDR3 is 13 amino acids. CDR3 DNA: TGTGCCAGCAGCTTTGTAGCGGGCGACGAGCAGTACTTC. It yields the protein CASSFVAGDEQYF.

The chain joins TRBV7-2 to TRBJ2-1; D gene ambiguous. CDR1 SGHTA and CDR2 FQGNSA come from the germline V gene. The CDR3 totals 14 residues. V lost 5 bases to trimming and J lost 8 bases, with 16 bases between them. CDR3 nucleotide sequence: TGTGCCAGCAGCGCAAAGTCGGGTGCCCATGAGCAGTTCTTC. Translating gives CASSAKSGAHEQFF.

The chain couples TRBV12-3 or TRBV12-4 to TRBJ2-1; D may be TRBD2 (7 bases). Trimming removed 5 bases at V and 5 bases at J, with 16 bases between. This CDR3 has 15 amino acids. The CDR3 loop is CASSTYRAGDNEQFF. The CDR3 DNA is TGTGCCAGCAGTACTTACAGGGCGGGGGACAATGAGCAGTTCTTC.

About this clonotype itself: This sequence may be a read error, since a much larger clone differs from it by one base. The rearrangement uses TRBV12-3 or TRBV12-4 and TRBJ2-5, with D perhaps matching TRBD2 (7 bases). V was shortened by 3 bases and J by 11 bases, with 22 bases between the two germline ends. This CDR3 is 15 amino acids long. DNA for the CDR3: TGTGCCAGCAGTTTTGACGGCGGGGGCGCTGGGGAGCAGTACTTC. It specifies CASSFDGGGAGEQYF.

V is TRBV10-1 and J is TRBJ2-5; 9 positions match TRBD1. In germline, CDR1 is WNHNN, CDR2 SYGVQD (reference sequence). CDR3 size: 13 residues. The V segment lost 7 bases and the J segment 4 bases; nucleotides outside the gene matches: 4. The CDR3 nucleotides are TGCGCCAGCATGAGACAGGGGGGAGAGACCCAGTACTTC. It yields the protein CASMRQGGETQYF.

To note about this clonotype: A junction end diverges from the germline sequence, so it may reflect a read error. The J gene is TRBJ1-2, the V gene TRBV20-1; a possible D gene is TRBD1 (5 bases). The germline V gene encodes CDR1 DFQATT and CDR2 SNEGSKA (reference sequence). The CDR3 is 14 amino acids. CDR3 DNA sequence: TGCAGTGCTGCTGGGACGGTAGCTAACTGTGGCTACACCTTC. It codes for CSAAGTVANCGYTF.